The T cell receptor (beta chain) described here comes from a study of CD8+CD57+ T cells in acquired aplastic anemia. Study-level background: Sorting CD4+ and CD8+ cells gave DNA averaging around 3 ug. Findings and caveats of the study: CD8+ Simpson's diversity showed no significant patient-control difference.

All patients picked for sequencing had shown, by flow cytometry, an expansion of CD8+CD57+ cells. Using genomic DNA as the template, TCR beta VDJ and CDR3 profiling was carried out. TCRdb reprocessed the reads with MiXCR, giving one entry per CDR3 protein. The repertoire consists of a few hundred thousand distinct CDR3 sequences, with 45% to 65% occurring once and the leading ten covering 1.3%. V was shortened by 1 base and J by 2 bases, with 12 bases between the two germline ends. This CDR3 is 15 amino acids long. Germline CDR1 is SGHVS and CDR2 is FNYEAQ. In the case of this clonotype: Its specificity is unknown.

Sequencing input: sorted CD4+, CD8+, or CD8+CD57+ T cells (not recorded which) from PBMCs. This chain uses TRBV7-6 with TRBJ2-7; D might be TRBD1 (5 bases). The TCR comes from a human donor with aplastic anemia. CDR3 amino acids: CASSLGAGKPYEQYF. The CDR3 DNA is TGTGCCAGCAGCTTAGGGGCAGGGAAACCCTACGAGCAGTACTTC. The full variable domain, completed using reference TRBV7-6 and TRBJ2-7, is GAGVSQSPRYKVTKRGQDVALRCDPISGHVSLYWYRQALGQGPEFLTYFNYEAQQDKSGLPNDRFSAERPEGSISTLTIQRTEQRDSAMYRCASSLGAGKPYEQYFGPGTRLTVT.